The 19 T cell receptor beta chains below come from one sample, sequenced in a study of blood T cell repertoires in COVID-19. Sequenced by immunoSEQ multiplex PCR; TCRdb stores in-frame clones only, minus some. The sample has 270,000 or so clones, roughly 89% seen once. Sequencing used peripheral blood. Source of these receptors: a man aged 35 to 55 with acute or convalescent COVID-19.

The genes are TRBV24-1 and TRBJ1-1; 8 nucleotides align to TRBD1. The CDR3 runs 14 residues. Unmatched junction bases numbered 6, after V lost 7 bases and J lost 3 bases. The germline gives CDR1 KGHDR, CDR2 SFDVKD. The CDR3 sequence is CATRLDRADTEAFF. CDR3 DNA: TGTGCCACCAGGCTGGACAGGGCGGACACTGAAGCTTTCTTT.

The chain couples TRBV5-1 to TRBJ2-1, with D possibly TRBD1 on 6 matching bases. CDR3 length: 14 residues. Trimming removed 0 bases at V and 8 bases at J, with 12 bases between. Germline CDR1 SGHRS, CDR2 YFSETQ. CDR3 residues: CASSLAGRQDEQFF. The CDR3 bases are TGCGCCAGCAGCTTGGCGGGGCGACAGGATGAGCAGTTCTTC. The variable domain in full, with the rest retrieved from reference TRBV5-1 and TRBJ2-1, is KAGVTQTPRYLIKTRGQQVTLSCSPISGHRSVSWYQQTPGQGLQFLFEYFSETQRNKGNFPGRFSGRQFSNSRSEMNVSTLELGDSALYLCASSLAGRQDEQFFGPGTRLTVL.

J is TRBJ2-1 and V is TRBV27; 13 bases map to TRBD2. There are 17 residues in the CDR3. In germline, CDR1 is MNHEY, CDR2 SMNVEV (reference sequence). The trim removed 4 bases at V and 5 bases at J, leaving 8 bases unmatched. The CDR3 DNA is TGTGCCAGCAGTTCGCCCCCAACTAGCGGGGGGGACAATGAGCAGTTCTTC. Translation: CASSSPPTSGGDNEQFF.

CDR3 in amino acids: CASSERGTGELFF. CDR3 coding DNA: TGTGCCAGCAGTGAAAGGGGGACCGGGGAGCTGTTTTTT. This chain connects TRBV2 to TRBJ2-2; tentatively, D is TRBD1 (6 bases). V lost 2 bases to trimming and J lost 5 bases, with 6 bases between them. Looked up from germline, CDR1 is SNHLY and CDR2 is FYNNEI. There are 13 residues in the CDR3.

The rearrangement joins TRBV13 to TRBJ1-2; 9 bases fit TRBD1. V trimming: 4 bases; J trimming: 0 bases; junction bases outside the gene matches: 6. CDR3 length: 16 residues. Germline loops: CDR1 PRHDT, CDR2 FYEKMQ (reference sequence). This CDR3 is CASSSRQGEANYGYTF. The CDR3 DNA is TGTGCCAGCAGCTCCCGACAGGGGGAGGCTAACTATGGCTACACCTTC.

The chain links TRBV9 to TRBJ1-2; a weak D match, TRBD1 (5 bases). CDR1 and CDR2 from the germline V gene are SGDLS and YYNGEE. CDR3 length: 12 residues. V dropped 10 bases and J dropped 6 bases, with 16 bases sitting between them. The CDR3, as DNA: TGTGCCTCTCGGGGGGTAAATGATGGCTACACCTTC. Residues: CASRGVNDGYTF.

The J gene is TRBJ1-3, the V gene TRBV4-2; 9 bases line up with TRBD1. Germline V CDR1 and CDR2: LGHNA, YNFKEQ. Trimming removed 0 bases from V and 7 bases from J; junction bases left unmatched: 7. The CDR3 has 16 amino acids. The CDR3 region has the DNA TGTGCCAGCAGCCAAGAAGGGACAGGGATCTCCAACACCATATATTTT. Translated, it gives CASSQEGTGISNTIYF.

The chain is built from TRBV7-2 and TRBJ2-3; D is ambiguous. Trimming shortened V by 4 bases and J by 0 bases, and 11 bases separated the two germline ends. The CDR3 extends over 15 amino acids. The germline V gene has CDR1 SGHTA and CDR2 FQGNSA. CDR3 protein: CASSSRGSSTDTQYF. The CDR3 bases are TGTGCCAGCAGCTCCCGCGGTTCTAGCACAGATACGCAGTATTTT.

This chain links TRBV18 with TRBJ2-2, with no clear D. This CDR3 has 14 residues. V was pared by 3 bases and J by 4 bases, with 9 bases between. The germline gives CDR1 KGHSH, CDR2 LQKENI. The CDR3 DNA sequence: TGTGCCAGCTCACCCTTACTTGCCACCGGGGAGCTGTTTTTT. This gives the protein CASSPLLATGELFF.

This rearrangement joins TRBV19 to TRBJ1-5, with no clear D. The V and J ends lost 1 base and 4 bases respectively, with 8 bases between them. Germline lookup yields CDR1 LNHDA and CDR2 SQIVND (reference sequence). The CDR3 is 14 residues long. In DNA form, the CDR3 reads TGTGCCAGTAGTATAGCGGGAATTAATCAGCCCCAGCATTTT. Protein: CASSIAGINQPQHF. Full variable domain (outside the CDR3, taken from reference TRBV19 and TRBJ1-5): DGGITQSPKYLFRKEGQNVTLSCEQNLNHDAMYWYRQDPGQGLRLIYYSQIVNDFQKGDIAEGYSVSREKKESFPLTVTSAQKNPTAFYLCASSIAGINQPQHFGDGTRLSIL.

The V gene is TRBV27, the J gene TRBJ1-6, with D unresolved. The CDR3 has 14 residues. Germline lookup yields CDR1 MNHEY and CDR2 SMNVEV (reference sequence). V dropped 6 bases and J dropped 0 bases, with 6 bases sitting between them. CDR3 bases: TGTGCCAGCAGGGAGGGCTCCTATAATTCACCCCTCCACTTT. Translating it yields CASREGSYNSPLHF.

The chain has TRBV5-1 and TRBJ1-1, with 8 positions matching TRBD1. CDR1 and CDR2 (germline): SGHRS, YFSETQ. J was trimmed by 5 bases and V by 4 bases; bases with no gene match: 4. The CDR3 is 13 residues long. CDR3 protein: CASSPDRATEAFF. The CDR3 nucleotides are TGCGCCAGCAGCCCGGACAGGGCTACTGAAGCTTTCTTT.

A single count supports this clone. The chain carries TRBV14 and TRBJ1-2; 7 bases align to TRBD1. Germline V lookup: CDR1 SGHDN, CDR2 FVKESK. V trimming: 4 bases; J trimming: 3 bases; junction bases outside the gene matches: 2. This CDR3 is built from 13 residues. The CDR3 loop reads CASSPGQDYGYTF. In DNA form, the CDR3 reads TGTGCCAGCAGCCCTGGACAGGACTATGGCTACACCTTC.

The chain carries TRBV7-6 and TRBJ2-1, with 8 bases identical to TRBD1. The CDR3 consists of 13 residues. V shed 1 base and J 13 bases; nucleotides not matched to a gene: 6. Germline V gene data show CDR1 as SGHVS and CDR2 as FNYEAQ. The CDR3 loop is CASSLGQGAEQFF. CDR3 coding DNA: TGTGCCAGCAGCTTAGGGCAGGGGGCGGAACAGTTCTTC.

This clone was seen a single time. The chain couples TRBV27 to TRBJ1-4; D gene ambiguous. CDR1 is MNHEY, CDR2 SMNVEV, per germline (reference sequence). There are 16 residues in the CDR3. With 6 bases removed from V and 10 bases from J, the gap between germline ends came to 24 bases. CDR3 residues: CASRPTPGEESRKLFF. CDR3 DNA: TGTGCCAGCAGACCCACCCCCGGCGAGGAGAGTCGAAAACTGTTTTTT. The full variable domain, rest sourced from reference TRBV27 and TRBJ1-4, is EAQVTQNPRYLITVTGKKLTVTCSQNMNHEYMSWYRQDPGLGLRQIYYSMNVEVTDKGDVPEGYKVSRKEKRNFPLILESPSPNQTSLYFCASRPTPGEESRKLFFGSGTQLSVL.

The chain carries TRBV19 and TRBJ2-2, with D possibly being TRBD2 (7 bases). V shed 7 bases and J shed 5 bases, with 23 bases lying between them. This CDR3 is 17 amino acids long. Looked up from germline, CDR1 is LNHDA and CDR2 is SQIVND (reference sequence). CDR3 region: CASNGAEGGPGTGELFF. CDR3 nucleotides: TGTGCCAGTAACGGGGCAGAGGGGGGGCCCGGTACCGGGGAGCTGTTTTTT.

DNA for the CDR3: TGTGCCAGCAGCGCAGGACAGGGGTCCCCTTACAATGAGCAGTTCTTC. Translation: CASSAGQGSPYNEQFF. The genes are TRBV11-3 and TRBJ2-1; 9 nucleotides line up with TRBD1. V lost 5 bases to trimming and J lost 4 bases; unmatched junction nucleotides: 9. CDR1 is SGHNT and CDR2 is YENEEA in the germline V gene. CDR3 size: 16 residues.

The chain joins TRBV5-1 to TRBJ1-4, with TRBD1 identical over 12 bases. This CDR3 region has 14 residues. J gave up 8 bases and V 4 bases, and 3 bases lay outside the gene matches. Germline V gene sequence: CDR1 SGHRS, CDR2 YFSETQ. CDR3 DNA sequence: TGCGCCAGCAGCCGGGACAGGGGGCGGGAAAAACTGTTTTTT. This sequence encodes CASSRDRGREKLFF.

This rearrangement joins TRBV5-1 to TRBJ1-5; D remains unclear. V lost 4 bases and J 6 bases, leaving 11 bases between the germline ends. The CDR3 extends over 13 amino acids. CDR1 SGHRS and CDR2 YFSETQ come from the germline V gene. The DNA of the CDR3 is TGCGCCAGCAGCCTTACCCCGGGTCAGCCCCAGCATTTT. Translation gives CASSLTPGQPQHF.